This T cell receptor (beta chain) is from a study of shared clonotypes between healthy human individuals. V was cut by 3 bases and J by 3 bases, with 6 bases left in between. The CDR3 loop spans 14 amino acids. Germline values: CDR1 MNHNS, CDR2 SASEGT. Only in-frame clones appear in the TCRdb table, and some are missing; sequencing was by immunoSEQ multiplex PCR. The profile shows some 2,000,000 clones, 90% to 95% of them singletons. This rearrangement joins TRBV6-1 to TRBJ2-6; D gene ambiguous. The sample comprised naive CD4+ T cells sorted from blood. Subset indicated: CD45RA+ positively selected. This sequence originates from a young man in good health. The CDR3 sequence is CASSESGGANVLTF. In DNA, the CDR3 is TGTGCCAGCAGTGAGTCCGGTGGGGCCAACGTCCTGACTTTC.